The 30 T cell receptor beta chains below all came from one sample that was sequenced in a study of PD-1 blockade in classical Hodgkin lymphoma. Time point noted: cycle 4 day 1 (C4D1), after more than 5 weeks of nivolumab. Each patient experienced a relapse that followed autologous stem cell transplantation, and brentuximab vedotin exposure varied. Sequenced by immunoSEQ multiplex PCR; TCRdb stores in-frame clones only, minus some. Among approximately 24,000 clones listed, roughly four fifths were seen once. This sample comprised peripheral blood mononuclear cells (PBMCs), obtained before the fourth cycle of nivolumab. The receptors shown here come from a human donor with classical Hodgkin lymphoma.

This chain links TRBV20-1 with TRBJ1-2; D ambiguous. The length of the CDR3 is 10 residues. V lost 6 bases and J lost 8, with 10 bases in between. In germline, CDR1 is DFQATT, CDR2 SNEGSKA (reference sequence). CDR3 sequence (DNA): TGCAGTGCCATTCTTCGAGGCTACACCTTC. Translating gives CSAILRGYTF.

This clone has more than one count but fewer than ten. The chain carries TRBV30 and TRBJ1-1, with TRBD1 matching over 9 bases. J lost 0 bases, V lost 5 bases, and 4 bases had no gene match. Per germline, CDR1 GTSNPN and CDR2 SVGIG (reference sequence). This CDR3 is 14 amino acids long. CDR3 region: CAWDRGSMNTEAFF. The DNA for the CDR3 is TGTGCCTGGGACAGGGGGAGTATGAACACTGAAGCTTTCTTT.

This clone came up a few times. The rearrangement links TRBV7-6 to TRBJ2-5; 8 nucleotides agree with TRBD2. The trim removed 5 bases at V and 6 bases at J, leaving 17 bases unmatched. This CDR3 contains 17 residues. In germline, CDR1 is SGHVS, CDR2 FNYEAQ. The chain's CDR3 is CASSQQRGAGESKTQYF. CDR3 nucleotides: TGTGCCAGCAGCCAACAACGGGGAGCGGGAGAATCGAAGACCCAGTACTTC.

The chain joins TRBV7-9 to TRBJ1-4; D may be TRBD1 (5 bases). The germline gives CDR1 SEHNR, CDR2 FQNEAQ (reference sequence). The V gene lost 5 bases and the J gene lost 2 bases, with 12 bases spanning the gap. This CDR3 contains 15 residues. CDR3: CASSPRDGTNEKLFF. CDR3 DNA sequence: TGTGCCAGCAGCCCTCGGGACGGGACTAATGAAAAACTGTTTTTT.

The rearrangement joins TRBV7-9 to TRBJ2-3; 8 nucleotides agree with TRBD1. V dropped 5 bases and J dropped 1; count of bases not matched to a gene: 11. The V gene's germline CDR1 is SEHNR and CDR2 FQNEAQ (reference sequence). The CDR3 is made up of 17 amino acids. In DNA, the CDR3 is TGTGCCAGCAGCCCCGAACTCCAGGGGGCTGGCACAGATACGCAGTATTTT. This encodes CASSPELQGAGTDTQYF.

J is TRBJ2-1 and V is TRBV7-6; 7 bases are shared with TRBD1. CDR1 and CDR2 (germline): SGHVS, FNYEAQ. Trimming at V came to 3 bases and at J to 4 bases, leaving 6 bases not matched to a gene. CDR3 size: 15 residues. The chain's CDR3 is CASSLWETGYNEQFF. CDR3 coding DNA: TGTGCCAGCAGCTTGTGGGAGACAGGGTACAATGAGCAGTTCTTC.

This clone was picked up one time. This chain connects TRBV14 to TRBJ2-7; D gene uncertain. Trimming removed 2 bases from V and 0 bases from J, with 5 bases in between. The V gene's germline CDR1 is SGHDN and CDR2 FVKESK. The CDR3 contains 13 residues. Here the CDR3 DNA reads TGTGCCAGCAGCCAATTCCCCTCCTACGAGCAGTACTTC. It yields the protein CASSQFPSYEQYF.

This sequence joins TRBV7-2 and TRBJ1-6; 9 bases align to TRBD1. The CDR3 runs 15 residues. The germline V gene encodes CDR1 SGHTA and CDR2 FQGNSA. The trim removed 5 bases at V and 8 bases at J, leaving 7 bases unmatched. The CDR3 DNA reads TGTGCCAGCAGCAAAGGGGGACAGGGACATTCACCCCTCCACTTT. This gives the protein CASSKGGQGHSPLHF.

The chain has TRBV10-2 and TRBJ2-3; 8 nucleotides align to TRBD2. Germline lookup yields CDR1 WSHSY and CDR2 SAAADI. This CDR3 has 13 residues. CDR3: CASGGLRADTQYF. The DNA of the CDR3 is TGCGCGAGCGGGGGCCTAAGGGCAGATACGCAGTATTTT.

This sequence joins TRBV30 and TRBJ1-5; no firm D call. The CDR3 runs to 13 residues. From germline, CDR1 is GTSNPN and CDR2 SVGIG (reference sequence). The V gene lost 2 bases and the J gene lost 5 bases, with 10 bases spanning the gap. The CDR3 sequence is CAWSLTDDQPQHF. CDR3 coding DNA: TGTGCCTGGAGTTTAACGGACGATCAGCCCCAGCATTTT.

The J gene is TRBJ2-2, the V gene TRBV6-1; TRBD1 is a possible D gene (6 bases). V was pared by 4 bases and J by 6 bases, with 15 bases between. Looked up from germline, CDR1 is MNHNS and CDR2 is SASEGT. The CDR3 covers 15 residues. CDR3 nucleotides: TGTGCCAGCAGTGCGGGACATTCCATTCCCGGGGAGCTGTTTTTT. Amino acid sequence: CASSAGHSIPGELFF.

This clone ranks as medium-sized. The chain links TRBV6-5 to TRBJ2-1; no reliable D call. CDR1 is MNHEY, CDR2 SVGAGI, per germline. CDR3 length equals 13 residues. Trimming removed 0 bases at V and 6 bases at J, with 6 bases between. DNA for the CDR3: TGTGCCAGCAGTTACTCTCGATCCAATGAGCAGTTCTTC. Protein sequence: CASSYSRSNEQFF.

The J gene is TRBJ1-1, the V gene TRBV11-3; possible D gene TRBD1, 6 bases. Deletions cut 3 bases from V and 5 bases from J, with 10 bases between. This CDR3 is built from 13 residues. Germline CDR1 SGHNT, CDR2 YENEEA. CDR3 region: CASSFRGSTEAFF. The DNA of the CDR3 is TGTGCCAGCAGCTTCAGGGGTTCGACTGAAGCTTTCTTT. Supplemented by reference TRBV11-3 and TRBJ1-1, the full variable domain reads EAGVVQSPRYKIIEKKQPVAFWCNPISGHNTLYWYLQNLGQGPELLIRYENEEAVDDSQLPKDRFSAERLKGVDSTLKIQPAELGDSAVYLCASSFRGSTEAFFGQGTRLTVV.

Comments on this clone: This may be a read error: a much more frequent sequence differs by one nucleotide. Within the sample, other DNA sequences also encode this same CDR3. J is TRBJ2-1 and V is TRBV19; D possibly corresponds to TRBD2 (7 bases). Germline V gives CDR1 LNHDA, CDR2 SQIVND (reference sequence). The ends were cut back, 5 bases at V and 7 bases at J, with 15 bases in the middle. The CDR3 is made up of 14 amino acids. The CDR3 DNA follows: TGTGCCAGTAGTTGGGGGCGGGGAGGGAATGAGCAGTTCTTC. Its translation: CASSWGRGGNEQFF.

In its sample, this clone was seen once. The rearrangement uses TRBV5-6 and TRBJ1-5; D ambiguous. The CDR3 covers 13 residues. V was clipped by 4 bases and J by 4 bases, with 9 bases between them. The germline gives CDR1 SGHDT, CDR2 YYEEEE. Written as DNA, the CDR3 is TGTGCCAGCAGCGTAGGACGTAATCAGCCCCAGCATTTT. As protein: CASSVGRNQPQHF.

The J gene is TRBJ2-1, the V gene TRBV7-2, with TRBD2 identical over 8 bases. The germline V gene has CDR1 SGHTA and CDR2 FQGNSA. V lost 3 bases, J lost 7 bases, and 8 bases stayed unmatched. The CDR3 has 15 residues. The CDR3 DNA reads TGTGCCAGCAGCTTGAGCGGGGGTAACAATAATGAGCAGTTCTTC. Its translation is CASSLSGGNNNEQFF.

The V and J genes are TRBV7-8 and TRBJ1-5; TRBD1 might be the D (5 bases). The CDR3 extends over 16 amino acids. Germline V gene lookup returns CDR1 SGHVS and CDR2 FQNEAQ. V lost 3 bases and J lost 4, with 16 bases in between. The CDR3 region is CASSLERGGRNQPQHF. CDR3 sequence (DNA): TGTGCCAGCAGCTTGGAGAGGGGAGGGAGAAATCAGCCCCAGCATTTT.

This chain joins TRBV25-1 and TRBJ2-1; the match to TRBD2 covers 9 bases. Trimming took 4 bases from V and 6 from J; bases not matched to a gene: 13. The CDR3 totals 17 residues. Germline V gene data show CDR1 as MGHDK and CDR2 as SYGVNS. This CDR3 reads CASSGVGTSGSSNEQFF. CDR3 DNA sequence: TGTGCCAGCAGTGGGGTTGGTACTAGCGGGTCGTCCAATGAGCAGTTCTTC. The full variable domain, its missing parts supplied by reference TRBV25-1 and TRBJ2-1, is EADIYQTPRYLVIGTGKKITLECSQTMGHDKMYWYQQDPGMELHLIHYSYGVNSTEKGDLSSESTVSRIRTEHFPLTLESARPSHTSQYLCASSGVGTSGSSNEQFFGPGTRLTVL.

This CDR3 reads CASSSTGTLNTEAFF. CDR3 DNA sequence: TGTGCCAGCAGTTCGACCGGGACCCTGAACACTGAAGCTTTCTTT. J is TRBJ1-1 and V is TRBV6-6, with D maybe TRBD1 (5 bases). The V end lost 4 bases, the J end lost 0 bases, and 12 bases lay between the germline ends. CDR3 length equals 15 residues. The germline CDR1 and CDR2 sequences are MNHNY and SVGAGI (reference sequence).

The chain uses TRBV5-4 and TRBJ2-2, with D perhaps TRBD1 (6 bases). This CDR3 has 15 residues. Germline values: CDR1 SGHNT, CDR2 YYREEE (reference sequence). The V and J ends lost 4 bases and 2 bases respectively, with 12 bases between them. The DNA for the CDR3 is TGTGCCAGCAGCCCCCCGGACAGAAACACCGGGGAGCTGTTTTTT. Translated: CASSPPDRNTGELFF. The variable domain in full, completed from reference TRBV5-4 and TRBJ2-2, reads ETGVTQSPTHLIKTRGQQVTLRCSSQSGHNTVSWYQQALGQGPQFIFQYYREEENGRGNFPPRFSGLQFPNYSSELNVNALELDDSALYLCASSPPDRNTGELFFGEGSRLTVL.

This clone was observed a few times. The chain combines TRBV28 with TRBJ2-1, with 9 positions matching TRBD2. This CDR3 comprises 15 residues. Looked up from germline, CDR1 is MDHEN and CDR2 is SYDVKM. Unmatched junction bases numbered 7, after V lost 5 bases and J lost 5 bases. This CDR3 reads CASSTLAGDNNEQFF. The CDR3 coding sequence is TGTGCCAGCAGTACTTTAGCGGGAGACAACAATGAGCAGTTCTTC.

For the CDR3, the DNA is TGTGCCAGCAGTTCGGGGACTAGTCGCTTGTACAATGAGCAGTTCTTC. This gives the protein CASSSGTSRLYNEQFF. The genes are TRBV27 and TRBJ2-1; TRBD2 matches at 8 bases. The V and J ends lost 4 bases and 4 bases, in that order; junction bases with no gene match: 9. The CDR3 spans 16 residues. The germline gives CDR1 MNHEY, CDR2 SMNVEV (reference sequence).

The V and J genes are TRBV5-4 and TRBJ2-2; D possibly corresponds to TRBD1 (5 bases). V gave up 6 bases and J gave up 4 bases, with 13 bases separating them. CDR1 is SGHNT and CDR2 is YYREEE in the germline V gene (reference sequence). This CDR3 is 14 amino acids long. The CDR3 protein is CASKAGPGTGELFF. The CDR3 nucleotides are TGTGCCAGCAAGGCAGGGCCGGGCACCGGGGAGCTGTTTTTT. Using reference TRBV5-4 and TRBJ2-2 for the parts outside the CDR3, the full variable domain is ETGVTQSPTHLIKTRGQQVTLRCSSQSGHNTVSWYQQALGQGPQFIFQYYREEENGRGNFPPRFSGLQFPNYSSELNVNALELDDSALYLCASKAGPGTGELFFGEGSRLTVL.

The chain couples TRBV2 to TRBJ2-7; tentatively, D is TRBD1 (6 bases). Trimming took off 4 bases at V and 4 bases at J, with 8 bases between the two ends. Germline CDR1 is SNHLY and CDR2 is FYNNEI. This CDR3 spans 12 amino acids. The CDR3 DNA follows: TGTGCCAGCAGTGGCACAGGGTACGAGCAGTACTTC. Residues: CASSGTGYEQYF. Full variable domain (remainder filled in from reference TRBV2 and TRBJ2-7): EPEVTQTPSHQVTQMGQEVILRCVPISNHLYFYWYRQILGQKVEFLVSFYNNEISEKSEIFDDQFSVERPDGSNFTLKIRSTKLEDSAMYFCASSGTGYEQYFGPGTRLTVT.

This chain joins TRBV7-3 and TRBJ2-2; 10 bases fit TRBD1. CDR1 and CDR2 (germline): SGHTA, FQGTGA. The CDR3 runs 15 residues. Trimming at V came to 6 bases and at J to 6 bases, leaving 7 bases not matched to a gene. CDR3 in amino acids: CASSKTGTGAGELFF. The DNA of the CDR3 is TGTGCCAGCAGTAAGACCGGGACAGGGGCCGGGGAGCTGTTTTTT.

DNA of the CDR3: TGTGCCATCAGCAGACAGGGCCAGGATGAAAAACTGTTTTTT. This encodes CAISRQGQDEKLFF. The chain combines TRBV10-3 with TRBJ1-4; the match to TRBD1 covers 7 bases. The CDR3 spans 14 residues. Trimming took 6 bases from V and 6 from J; bases not matched to a gene: 7. CDR1 is ENHRY and CDR2 is SYGVKD in the germline V gene.

The V and J genes are TRBV19 and TRBJ2-3; a weak D match, TRBD1 (5 bases). Germline V gene sequence: CDR1 LNHDA, CDR2 SQIVND (reference sequence). Trimming cost V 7 bases and J 0 bases, with 17 bases left between them. The CDR3 length is 16 residues. The CDR3 nucleotides read TGTGCCAGTAAGGGGTCAGTTGAACGAAGCACAGATACGCAGTATTTT. This encodes CASKGSVERSTDTQYF. Based on the CDR3 plus reference TRBV19 and TRBJ2-3, the full variable domain is DGGITQSPKYLFRKEGQNVTLSCEQNLNHDAMYWYRQDPGQGLRLIYYSQIVNDFQKGDIAEGYSVSREKKESFPLTVTSAQKNPTAFYLCASKGSVERSTDTQYFGPGTRLTVL.

The J gene is TRBJ1-6, the V gene TRBV19; D remains unclear. Trimming removed 3 bases from V and 4 bases from J, with 13 bases in between. The germline gives CDR1 LNHDA, CDR2 SQIVND (reference sequence). The CDR3 spans 16 residues. CDR3 protein: CASSIAGASYNSPLHF. In DNA, the CDR3 is TGTGCCAGTAGTATCGCTGGAGCCTCTTATAATTCACCCCTCCACTTT. Full variable domain (rest looked up from reference TRBV19 and TRBJ1-6): DGGITQSPKYLFRKEGQNVTLSCEQNLNHDAMYWYRQDPGQGLRLIYYSQIVNDFQKGDIAEGYSVSREKKESFPLTVTSAQKNPTAFYLCASSIAGASYNSPLHFGNGTRLTVT.

The chain recombines TRBV6-1 with TRBJ1-3; the D gene is possibly TRBD1 (5 bases). There are 15 residues in the CDR3. The V gene's germline CDR1 is MNHNS and CDR2 SASEGT. V was trimmed by 5 bases and J by 0 bases, leaving 11 bases between them. The CDR3 spells CASSPGRSSGNTIYF. The CDR3 DNA is TGTGCCAGCAGTCCGGGACGAAGCTCTGGAAACACCATATATTTT.

The chain couples TRBV22-1 to TRBJ2-6; the D call TRBD2 from the table was never checked on the DNA. TRBV22-1 is designated a pseudogene. This CDR3 is 17 amino acids long. CDR3 amino acids: CPGRKRSEQSRANVLTF. The DNA of the CDR3 is TGTCCTGGGAGAAAAAGAAGCGAACAAAGTCGGGCCAACGTCCTGACTTTC.